The rows below give T cell receptor beta chains drawn from one sample of a study of T-cell reconstitution after alpha-beta-depleted transplantation in children. TCRdb analysed the PCR reads with MiXCR anew, one entry per CDR3 protein. The sample gives 490,000 or so distinct CDR3 sequences, 9.5% to 15% of which show up once; about 5.4% is in the top ten. The sequenced sample was PBMCs from the stem cell graft donor, obtained from the stem cell graft. The receptors here all came from a human donor who donated a stem cell graft to a child with combined immunodeficiency. Each CDR3 is given with its conserved first and last residue. The D gene is left open where the match is weak. Rows may omit the clone size; those that give it use once, few, many or a size class.

clone_size,v_call,d_call,j_call,cdr3_aa,cdr3_nt
NA,TRBV24-1,TRBD2,TRBJ2-1,CATSEGGGEFEQFF,TGTGCCACCAGTGAGGGGGGGGGAGAGTTCGAGCAGTTCTTC
NA,TRBV12-3/TRBV12-4,NA,TRBJ1-5,CASSLQLPNQPQHF,TGTGCCAGCAGTTTACAGCTCCCCAATCAGCCCCAGCATTTT
NA,TRBV7-2,NA,TRBJ2-7,CASSLVRGTAYEQYF,TGTGCCAGCAGCTTAGTAAGGGGTACGGCCTACGAGCAGTACTTC
NA,TRBV20-1,NA,TRBJ2-7,CSARDPRAMYEQYF,TGCAGTGCTAGAGATCCCCGAGCTATGTACGAGCAGTACTTC
few,TRBV7-3,NA,TRBJ2-1,CASSLGVLVEQFF,TGTGCCAGCAGCTTGGGGGTCCTGGTTGAGCAGTTCTTC
NA,TRBV19,TRBD1,TRBJ2-2,CASSIDREAGELFF,TGTGCCAGTAGTATCGACAGGGAAGCCGGGGAGCTGTTTTTT
NA,TRBV7-3,TRBD2,TRBJ2-1,CASSAHHLAGGHNEQFF,TGTGCCAGCAGCGCGCACCACCTAGCGGGGGGTCATAATGAGCAGTTCTTC
NA,TRBV7-2,TRBD2,TRBJ2-7,CASSFSSGSMPYEQYF,TGTGCCAGCAGCTTCTCAAGCGGGAGTATGCCCTACGAGCAGTACTTC
many,TRBV27,NA,TRBJ2-3,CASSPLGDTQYF,TGTGCCAGCAGCCCTCTGGGGGATACGCAGTATTTT
many,TRBV20-1,TRBD1,TRBJ2-5,CSARMDRQETQYF,TGCAGTGCTAGAATGGACAGGCAAGAGACCCAGTACTTC
NA,TRBV4-3,NA,TRBJ1-3,CASSQDRSGPGNTIYF,TGCGCCAGCAGCCAAGATCGATCCGGGCCTGGAAACACCATATATTTT
few,TRBV5-1,TRBD2,TRBJ2-3,CASSFTGGLEDTQYF,TGCGCCAGCAGCTTTACGGGGGGGCTAGAAGATACGCAGTATTTT
NA,TRBV20-1,NA,TRBJ1-2,CSARDLTGGEAGGYTF,TGCAGTGCTAGAGATCTGACCGGTGGTGAAGCCGGAGGCTACACCTTC
few,TRBV7-2,NA,TRBJ1-1,CASTRGGQGREAFF,TGTGCCAGCACTCGAGGGGGGCAGGGAAGAGAAGCTTTCTTT
few,TRBV15,TRBD2,TRBJ2-1,CATSRDRGWTSGNNEQFF,TGTGCCACCAGCAGAGATCGAGGCTGGACTAGCGGAAACAATGAGCAGTTCTTC
NA,TRBV5-6,NA,TRBJ2-3,CASSTSNVLEYF,TGTGCCAGCAGTACATCTAATGTACTGGAGTATTTT
NA,TRBV5-1,NA,TRBJ1-1,CASSSRDTGMNTEAFF,TGCGCCAGCAGCAGCCGGGACACAGGTATGAACACTGAAGCTTTCTTT
many,TRBV5-1,NA,TRBJ1-1,CASSLQGNLNTEAFF,TGCGCCAGCAGCTTACAGGGAAACCTGAACACTGAAGCTTTCTTT
NA,TRBV4-3,NA,TRBJ2-7,CASSQETEPTYEQYF,TGCGCCAGCAGCCAAGAGACAGAACCGACCTACGAGCAGTACTTC
NA,TRBV12-3/TRBV12-4,TRBD2,TRBJ2-7,CASNLGLALNEQYF,TGTGCCAGCAACCTGGGACTAGCCTTAAACGAGCAGTACTTC
NA,TRBV27,TRBD1,TRBJ2-3,CASSLAGGDDTQYF,TGTGCCAGCAGTTTGGCAGGGGGCGACGATACGCAGTATTTT
NA,TRBV20-1,NA,TRBJ1-1,CSAVDSLNTEAFF,TGCAGTGCAGTTGACAGTTTGAACACTGAAGCTTTCTTT
many,TRBV25-1,NA,TRBJ2-6,CASQGGANVLTF,TGTGCCAGCCAGGGGGGGGCCAACGTCCTGACTTTC
many,TRBV29-1,NA,TRBJ1-2,CSVENPGRYGYTF,TGCAGCGTTGAAAATCCGGGACGGTATGGCTACACCTTC
NA,TRBV7-2,NA,TRBJ1-1,CASSLASLNGPNTEAFF,TGTGCCAGCAGCTTAGCGAGTCTAAACGGCCCGAACACTGAAGCTTTCTTT